The T cell receptor beta chain described here comes from a study of glioma-infiltrating T cells after dendritic cell vaccination. The germline V gene encodes CDR1 MGHRA and CDR2 YSYEKL. The CDR3 totals 13 residues. V trimming: 3 bases; J trimming: 3 bases; junction bases outside the gene matches: 1. PBMC sampling occurred before vaccination, two weeks after the third dose, and at progression. Profiled with immunoSEQ multiplex PCR; TCRdb holds only in-frame clones, not every one. The sample contains about 30,000 clones, 90% to 95% of which appear only once. The origin of this receptor is a human donor with glioblastoma. Here the sequenced sample was blood, taken before dendritic cell vaccination. The V gene is TRBV4-1, the J gene TRBJ2-7, with 8 bases fitting TRBD1. CDR3 bases: TGCGCCAGCAGCCAGGACAGGGTCTACGAGCAGTACTTC. Translation gives CASSQDRVYEQYF.